This record covers a single TCR beta chain. Its specificity is unknown. The sort gate was single viable CD3+CD4+CD8-CD45RO+ cells for memory CD4+ T cells. This sample is drawn from a study of memory CD4+ T cells and cytomegalovirus serostatus. Study-wide background: Donors were healthy Belgian adults, under 10 CMV seropositive and under 30 seronegative.

General study results and limits: CMV serostatus prediction reached median AUC around 0.95, or 0.9 with US-trained model. CD4+ memory repertoires contained about 40% of the roughly 150 reported CMV TCRbeta sequences.

Assay: immunoSEQ multiplex PCR; the TCRdb copy retains only in-frame clones and omits some. The sample includes tens of thousands of clones, 70% to 80% of them seen just once. The specimen sequenced was memory CD4+ T cells from blood. This clonotype was obtained from an adult in good health and CMV-seronegative.

This chain's CDR3 is CSVRFPGQQNIQYF. DNA of the CDR3: TGCAGCGTTCGCTTTCCGGGACAGCAAAACATTCAGTACTTC. This rearrangement joins TRBV29-1 to TRBJ2-4; 7 nucleotides agree with TRBD1. The length of the CDR3 is 14 residues. Trimming removed 5 bases from V and 5 bases from J; junction bases left unmatched: 9. The germline gives CDR1 SQVTM, CDR2 ANQGSEA. The whole variable domain, remainder taken from reference TRBV29-1 and TRBJ2-4, is SAVISQKPSRDICQRGTSLTIQCQVDSQVTMMFWYRQQPGQSLTLIATANQGSEATYESGFVIDKFPISRPNLTFSTLTVSNMSPEDSSIYLCSVRFPGQQNIQYFGAGTRLSVL.